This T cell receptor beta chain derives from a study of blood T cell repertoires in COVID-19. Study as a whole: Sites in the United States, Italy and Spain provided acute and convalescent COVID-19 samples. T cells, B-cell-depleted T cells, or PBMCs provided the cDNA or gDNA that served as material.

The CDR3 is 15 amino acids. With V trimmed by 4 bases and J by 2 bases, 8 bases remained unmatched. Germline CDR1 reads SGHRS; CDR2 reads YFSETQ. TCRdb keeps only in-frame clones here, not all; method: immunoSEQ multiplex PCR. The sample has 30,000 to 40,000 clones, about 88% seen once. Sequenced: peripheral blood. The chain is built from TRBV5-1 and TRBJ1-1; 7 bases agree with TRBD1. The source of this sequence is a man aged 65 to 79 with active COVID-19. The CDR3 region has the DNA TGCGCCAGCAGCCTACGACAGGGCGGCAACACTGAAGCTTTCTTT. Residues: CASSLRQGGNTEAFF. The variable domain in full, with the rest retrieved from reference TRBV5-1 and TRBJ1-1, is KAGVTQTPRYLIKTRGQQVTLSCSPISGHRSVSWYQQTPGQGLQFLFEYFSETQRNKGNFPGRFSGRQFSNSRSEMNVSTLELGDSALYLCASSLRQGGNTEAFFGQGTRLTVV.